Presented here are 2 T cell receptor beta chains from one specimen sequenced in a study of T cell repertoires in cytomegalovirus infection. Via MiXCR, TCRdb re-called the reads, giving one row per CDR3 protein. The sample holds 200,000 to 300,000 distinct CDR3 sequences, roughly an eighth seen once. Material: PBMCs. The receptors were sampled from a human donor in good health (CMV status not recorded). Some clones in this sample may be carry-over from other donors' samples.

The chain is built from TRBV20-1 and TRBJ2-1; no clear D. Trimming pared 4 bases from V and 6 bases from J, leaving 25 bases between. Germline loops: CDR1 DFQATT, CDR2 SNEGSKA (reference sequence). This CDR3 has 17 residues. The CDR3 bases are TGCAGTGCTACGCACAAGCCGGGCCAGCCGGAACGCAATGAGCAGTTCTTC. It specifies CSATHKPGQPERNEQFF.

This clonotype showed up many times. This chain uses TRBV7-2 with TRBJ2-6, with TRBD1 identical over 10 bases. The junction had 5 bases not matched to a gene; V was cut back by 5 bases and J by 1 base. CDR1 and CDR2 (germline): SGHTA, FQGNSA. CDR3 length: 17 residues. Here the CDR3 reads CASSPQGQGSGANVLTF. Written as DNA, the CDR3 is TGTGCCAGCAGCCCGCAGGGACAGGGGTCTGGGGCCAACGTCCTGACTTTC.